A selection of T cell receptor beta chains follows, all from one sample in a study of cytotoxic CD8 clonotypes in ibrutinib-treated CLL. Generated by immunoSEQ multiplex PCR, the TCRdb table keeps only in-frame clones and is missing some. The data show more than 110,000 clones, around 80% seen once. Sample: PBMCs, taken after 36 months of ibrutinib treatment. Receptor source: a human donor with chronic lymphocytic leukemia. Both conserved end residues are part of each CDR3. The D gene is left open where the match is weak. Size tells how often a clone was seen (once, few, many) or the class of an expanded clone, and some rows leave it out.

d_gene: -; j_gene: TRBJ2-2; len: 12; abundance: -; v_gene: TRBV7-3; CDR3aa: CASSPGAGELFF; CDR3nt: TGTGCCAGCAGCCCCGGGGCCGGGGAGCTGTTTTTT
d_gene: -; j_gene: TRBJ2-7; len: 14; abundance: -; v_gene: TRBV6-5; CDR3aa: CASSRSDRPGEQYF; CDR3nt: TGTGCCAGCAGTCGCTCGGACAGACCCGGAGAGCAGTACTTC
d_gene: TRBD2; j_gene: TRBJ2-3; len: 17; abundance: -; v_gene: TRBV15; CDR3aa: CATSSPLAGGPHGTQYF; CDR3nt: TGTGCCACCAGCTCCCCCCTGGCGGGGGGGCCCCATGGTACGCAGTATTTT
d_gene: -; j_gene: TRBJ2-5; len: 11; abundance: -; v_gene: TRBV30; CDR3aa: CAWSLGETQYF; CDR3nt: TGTGCCTGGAGTCTAGGGGAGACCCAGTACTTC
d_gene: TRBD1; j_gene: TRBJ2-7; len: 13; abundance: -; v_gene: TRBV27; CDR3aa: CASSPGGINEQYF; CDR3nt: TGTGCCAGCAGTCCAGGGGGCATTAACGAGCAGTACTTC
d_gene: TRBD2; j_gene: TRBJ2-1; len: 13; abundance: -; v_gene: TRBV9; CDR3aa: CASSVSSGGEQFF; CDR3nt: TGTGCCAGCAGCGTTTCTAGCGGTGGAGAGCAGTTCTTC
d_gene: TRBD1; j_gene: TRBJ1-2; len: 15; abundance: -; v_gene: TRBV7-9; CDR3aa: CASSLETGGWRGYTF; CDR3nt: TGTGCCAGCAGCTTAGAAACAGGGGGCTGGAGAGGCTACACCTTC
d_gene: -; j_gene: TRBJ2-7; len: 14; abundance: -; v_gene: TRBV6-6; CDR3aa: CASTEYRGNYEQYF; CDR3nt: TGTGCCAGCACTGAATACCGGGGCAACTACGAGCAGTACTTC
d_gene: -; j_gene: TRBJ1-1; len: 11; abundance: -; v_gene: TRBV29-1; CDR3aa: CSVGRNTEAFF; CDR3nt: TGCAGCGTAGGCAGGAACACTGAAGCTTTCTTT
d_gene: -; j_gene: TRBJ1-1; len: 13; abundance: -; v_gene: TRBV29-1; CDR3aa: CSAERSQGWGAFF; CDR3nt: TGCAGCGCAGAGAGGAGTCAGGGGTGGGGGGCTTTCTTT
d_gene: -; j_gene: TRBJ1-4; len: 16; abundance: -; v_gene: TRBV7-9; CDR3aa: CASTIMPGAAVQKLFF; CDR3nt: TGTGCCAGCACTATCATGCCGGGGGCGGCGGTCCAAAAACTGTTTTTT
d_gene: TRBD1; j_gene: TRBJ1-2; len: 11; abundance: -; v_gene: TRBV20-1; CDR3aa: CSANRGGGYTF; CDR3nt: TGCAGTGCAAACAGGGGCGGGGGCTACACCTTC
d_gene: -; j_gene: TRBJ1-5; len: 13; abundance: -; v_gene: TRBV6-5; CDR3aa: CASSGQSNQPQHF; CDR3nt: TGTGCCAGCAGTGGACAATCCAATCAGCCCCAGCATTTT
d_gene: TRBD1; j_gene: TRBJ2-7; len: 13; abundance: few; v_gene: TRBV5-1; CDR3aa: CASSLDRPPRRFF; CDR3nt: TGCGCCAGCAGCCTGGACAGGCCACCTCGGAGGTTCTTC
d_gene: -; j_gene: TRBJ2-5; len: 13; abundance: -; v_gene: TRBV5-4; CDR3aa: CASSLEGKETQYF; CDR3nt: TGTGCCAGCAGCTTAGAGGGTAAAGAGACCCAGTACTTC
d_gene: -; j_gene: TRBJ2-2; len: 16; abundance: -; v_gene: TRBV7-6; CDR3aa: CASSLERGSNTGELFF; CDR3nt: TGTGCCAGCAGCTTAGAAAGGGGTTCGAACACCGGGGAGCTGTTTTTT
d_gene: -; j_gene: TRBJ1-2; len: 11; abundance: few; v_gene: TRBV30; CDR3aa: CAWKRVYGYTF; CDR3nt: TGTGCCTGGAAAAGGGTATATGGCTACACCTTC
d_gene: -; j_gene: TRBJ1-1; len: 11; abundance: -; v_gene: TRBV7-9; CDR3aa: CASRGITEAFF; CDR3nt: TGTGCCAGCAGGGGGATCACTGAAGCTTTCTTT
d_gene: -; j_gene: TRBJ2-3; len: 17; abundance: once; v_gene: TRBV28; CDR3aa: CAAQTLVWGLNTDTQYF; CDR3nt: TGTGCCGCCCAGACCCTCGTATGGGGGTTAAACACAGATACGCAGTATTTT
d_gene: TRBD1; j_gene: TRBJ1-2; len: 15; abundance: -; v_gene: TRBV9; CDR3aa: CASSTQGARVYGYTF; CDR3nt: TGTGCCAGCAGCACCCAGGGGGCGCGAGTCTATGGCTACACCTTC
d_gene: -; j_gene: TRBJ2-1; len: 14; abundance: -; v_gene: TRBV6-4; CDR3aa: CASSRGTNYNEQFF; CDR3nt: TGTGCCAGCAGTCGCGGGACAAATTACAATGAGCAGTTCTTC
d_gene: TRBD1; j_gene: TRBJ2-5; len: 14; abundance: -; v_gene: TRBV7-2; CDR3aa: CASSHWTGSETQYF; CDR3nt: TGTGCCAGCAGTCATTGGACAGGGTCGGAGACCCAGTACTTC
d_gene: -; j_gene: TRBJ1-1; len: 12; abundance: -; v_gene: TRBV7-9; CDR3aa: CASSLSGTEAFF; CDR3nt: TGTGCCAGCAGCTTAAGTGGAACTGAAGCTTTCTTT
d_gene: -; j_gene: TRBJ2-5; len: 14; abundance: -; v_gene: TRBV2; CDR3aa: CASSETRPRETQYF; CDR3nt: TGTGCCAGCAGCGAAACTAGGCCGCGAGAGACCCAGTACTTC
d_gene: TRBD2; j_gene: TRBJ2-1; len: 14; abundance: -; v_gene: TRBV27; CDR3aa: CASAAILAVNEQFF; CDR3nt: TGTGCCAGCGCCGCGATACTAGCGGTCAATGAGCAGTTCTTC
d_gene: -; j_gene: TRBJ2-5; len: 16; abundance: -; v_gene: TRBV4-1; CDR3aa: CASSQGGAAPQETQYF; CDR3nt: TGCGCCAGCAGCCAAGGGGGGGCAGCACCCCAAGAGACCCAGTACTTC
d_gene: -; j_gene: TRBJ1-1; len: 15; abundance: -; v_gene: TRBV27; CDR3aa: CASSLRYRSDTEAFF; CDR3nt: TGTGCCAGCAGTTTAAGGTATAGGAGTGACACTGAAGCTTTCTTT
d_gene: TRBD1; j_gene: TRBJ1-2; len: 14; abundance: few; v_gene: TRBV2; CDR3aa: CASKRGQGSYGYTF; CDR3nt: TGTGCCAGCAAGCGGGGACAGGGATCCTATGGCTACACCTTC
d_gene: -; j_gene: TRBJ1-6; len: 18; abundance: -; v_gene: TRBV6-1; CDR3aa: CASSEGISLSSYNSPLHF; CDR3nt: TGTGCCAGCAGTGAAGGTATAAGTCTGAGCTCCTATAATTCACCCCTCCACTTT
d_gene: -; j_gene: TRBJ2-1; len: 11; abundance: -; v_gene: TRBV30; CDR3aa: CAWSPYIEQFF; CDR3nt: TGTGCCTGGAGTCCCTACATTGAGCAGTTCTTC
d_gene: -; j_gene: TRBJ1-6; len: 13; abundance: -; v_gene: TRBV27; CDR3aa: CASRLPYNSPLHF; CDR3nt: TGTGCCAGCAGGCTACCCTATAATTCACCCCTCCACTTT
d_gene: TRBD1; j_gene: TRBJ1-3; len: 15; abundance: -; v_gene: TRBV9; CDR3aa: CASSVTGVSGNTIYF; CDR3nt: TGTGCCAGCAGCGTTACAGGGGTTTCTGGAAACACCATATATTTT
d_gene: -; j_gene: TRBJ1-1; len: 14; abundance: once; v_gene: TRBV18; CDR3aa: CASSPPGARTEAFF; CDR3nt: TGTGCCAGCTCACCACCGGGGGCACGAACTGAAGCTTTCTTT
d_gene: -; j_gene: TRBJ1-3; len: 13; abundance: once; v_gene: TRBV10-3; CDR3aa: CAIRPGAGNTIYF; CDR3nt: TGTGCCATACGCCCAGGGGCTGGAAACACCATATATTTT
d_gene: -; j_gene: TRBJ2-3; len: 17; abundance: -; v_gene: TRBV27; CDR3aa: CASSPPLEAYHTDTQYF; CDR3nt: TGTGCCAGCAGTCCTCCCTTGGAGGCGTACCACACAGATACGCAGTATTTT
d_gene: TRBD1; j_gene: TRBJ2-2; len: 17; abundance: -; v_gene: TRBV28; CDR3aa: CASSIKQGAGDTGELFF; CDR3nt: TGTGCCAGCAGTATAAAACAGGGGGCGGGTGACACCGGGGAGCTGTTTTTT
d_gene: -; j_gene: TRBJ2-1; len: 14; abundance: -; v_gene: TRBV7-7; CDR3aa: CASSPTTSGREQFF; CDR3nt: TGTGCCAGCAGTCCGACCACTAGTGGACGGGAGCAGTTCTTC
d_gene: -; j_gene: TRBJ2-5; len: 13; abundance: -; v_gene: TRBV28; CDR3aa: CASYGTTQETQYF; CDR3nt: TGTGCCAGCTACGGGACAACCCAAGAGACCCAGTACTTC
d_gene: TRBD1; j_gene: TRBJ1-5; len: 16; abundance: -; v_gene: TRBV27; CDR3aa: CASSLFGQGPNQPQHF; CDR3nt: TGTGCCAGCAGTTTATTCGGACAGGGACCGAATCAGCCCCAGCATTTT
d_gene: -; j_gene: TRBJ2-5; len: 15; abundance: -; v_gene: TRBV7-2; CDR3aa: CASSLVGGVSETQYF; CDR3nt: TGTGCCAGCAGCTTAGTCGGGGGAGTCTCGGAGACCCAGTACTTC
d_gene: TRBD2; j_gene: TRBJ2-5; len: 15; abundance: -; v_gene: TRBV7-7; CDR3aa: CASSSGVERQETQYF; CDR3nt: TGTGCCAGCAGCAGCGGGGTGGAGCGACAAGAGACCCAGTACTTC
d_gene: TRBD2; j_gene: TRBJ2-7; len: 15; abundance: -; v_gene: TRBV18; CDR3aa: CASSPGTSGDYEQYF; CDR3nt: TGTGCCAGCTCACCCGGGACTAGCGGAGACTACGAGCAGTACTTC
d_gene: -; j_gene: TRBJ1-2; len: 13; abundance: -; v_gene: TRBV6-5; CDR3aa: CASSGSRVYGYTF; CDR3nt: TGTGCCAGCAGTGGCAGTCGCGTCTATGGCTACACCTTC
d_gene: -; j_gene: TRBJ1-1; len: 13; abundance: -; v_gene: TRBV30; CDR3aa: CAWIGGGVREAFF; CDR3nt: TGTGCCTGGATAGGGGGGGGAGTCCGCGAAGCTTTCTTT
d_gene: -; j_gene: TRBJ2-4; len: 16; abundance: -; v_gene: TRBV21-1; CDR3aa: CASSKNRGAAKNIQYF; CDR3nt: TGTGCCAGCAGCAAAAACAGGGGGGCAGCCAAAAACATTCAGTACTTC
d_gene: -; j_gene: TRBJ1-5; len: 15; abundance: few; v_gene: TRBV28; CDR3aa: CASSFRGRGGQPQHF; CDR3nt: TGTGCCAGCAGTTTTCGGGGCAGGGGTGGTCAGCCCCAGCATTTT
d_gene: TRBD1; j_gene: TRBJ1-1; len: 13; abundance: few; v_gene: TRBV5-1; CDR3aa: CASSSPGGQEAFF; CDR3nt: TGCGCCAGCAGCTCCCCGGGGGGACAGGAAGCTTTCTTT
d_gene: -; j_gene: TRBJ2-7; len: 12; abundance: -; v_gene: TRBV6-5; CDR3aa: CASGTSFYEQYF; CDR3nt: TGTGCCAGTGGGACGTCTTTTTACGAGCAGTACTTC
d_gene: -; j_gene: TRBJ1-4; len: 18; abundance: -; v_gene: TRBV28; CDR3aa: CASSLIQGLFETNEKLFF; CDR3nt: TGTGCCAGCAGTTTGATTCAGGGATTGTTCGAAACTAATGAAAAACTGTTTTTT